This T cell receptor (beta chain) was obtained from a study of neurological immune-mediated disorders. Study-level points and caveats: HTLV-1-associated myelopathy had the most TCR clonal expansion, while multiple sclerosis had the least, a level that fell below healthy controls. Phylogenetic analysis grouped 18 of 34 multiple sclerosis patients' repertoires together, suggesting a possible repertoire signature.

Synthesis of cDNA was carried out by template-switch 5'RACE. The reaction used 10-nucleotide random UMIs. In every sequencing run, more than 170 million TCR-beta sequences were generated from 15-18 subjects. TCRdb ran MiXCR on the 5' RACE reads and lists one entry per CDR3 protein. The data show about 46,000 distinct CDR3 sequences, around 4% seen once. This clonotype has at least ten counts. Its antigen is not known. This CDR3 spans 15 amino acids. Trimming removed 0 bases at V and 5 bases at J, with 13 bases between. CDR1 is WSHSY, CDR2 SAAADI, per germline. Sequenced input: PBMCs. This clonotype was obtained from a woman in her sixties or seventies with multiple sclerosis. The chain links TRBV10-2 to TRBJ1-2; tentative D call: TRBD1 (5 bases). The CDR3 DNA sequence: TGCGCCAGCAGTGAGTCGGGCAGGGCGGAATATGGCTACACCTTC. It encodes CASSESGRAEYGYTF.